This T cell receptor beta chain was found in a study of T cell changes during pregnancy in multiple sclerosis. TCRdb keeps only in-frame clones here, not all; method: immunoSEQ multiplex PCR. The sample carries around 50,000 clones, 85% to 95% recorded once. Germline CDR1 and CDR2: MGHRA and YSYEKL. The V and J ends lost 1 base and 7 bases respectively, with 11 bases between them. The CDR3 has 14 amino acids. Sequenced here: CD8+ T cells from peripheral blood mononuclear cells, sampled in the first trimester of pregnancy. The TCR was taken from a female donor with multiple sclerosis, enrolled in a pregnancy study. The chain employs TRBV4-1 and TRBJ2-1; the D is unclear. CDR3 in DNA: TGCGCCAGCAGCCAAGGTCAGCGAAGAAATGAGCAGTTCTTC. It translates to CASSQGQRRNEQFF.